This TCR beta chain stems from a study of tumor and adjacent non-tumor tissue in lung cancer. As for the study in general: Histology: under 15 adenocarcinoma, 2 squamous cell carcinoma, 1 small cell lung cancer.

TCRbeta libraries were built with three rounds of nested PCR, modified from ARM-PCR. A single record per CDR3 protein comes from TCRdb applying MiXCR to the multiplex PCR reads. The sample includes over 130,000 distinct CDR3 sequences, around 61% seen only once; the top ten take roughly 18%. Of note for this clonotype: Its matching antigen is unknown.

No cell sorting was done before RNA was extracted from the tissue. Donors were chemotherapy-naive, newly diagnosed lung cancer surgical patients in China, August–late 2014. The study's findings and limits: Compared with tumor, normal lung showed significantly lower TCR diversity. Normal lung showed higher cumulative top 100 clone frequency than tumor.

The ends lost 2 bases at V and 6 bases at J; junction bases unmatched: 10. Germline V gene sequence: CDR1 MGHRA, CDR2 YSYEKL. This CDR3 is 17 amino acids long. The chain uses TRBV4-1 and TRBJ2-1; TRBD2 matches at 10 bases. The TCR was taken from a man aged 55 to 70 with small cell lung cancer. The material sequenced was lung tumor tissue. The CDR3 region has the DNA TGCGCCAGCAGCCAAAACAAGGCTAGCGGGAGTTTCAATGAGCAGTTCTTC. It translates to CASSQNKASGSFNEQFF.